This TCR beta chain stems from a study of T cell responses to AZD1222 COVID-19 vaccine. V was pared by 3 bases and J by 0 bases, with 9 bases between. The CDR3 loop spans 15 amino acids. The V gene's germline CDR1 is SGHTA and CDR2 FQGTGA. Assay: immunoSEQ multiplex PCR; the TCRdb copy retains only in-frame clones and omits some. The table records around 130,000 clones, roughly 90% of them present only once. The specimen comprised peripheral blood, sampled 28 days after the second AZD1222 dose. The chain is built from TRBV7-3 and TRBJ1-3; D uncertain. The clonotype comes from an adult who received the AZD1222 COVID-19 vaccine. CDR3 in DNA: TGTGCCAGCAGCTTGGACGGGCTCTCTGGAAACACCATATATTTT. Its translation: CASSLDGLSGNTIYF.